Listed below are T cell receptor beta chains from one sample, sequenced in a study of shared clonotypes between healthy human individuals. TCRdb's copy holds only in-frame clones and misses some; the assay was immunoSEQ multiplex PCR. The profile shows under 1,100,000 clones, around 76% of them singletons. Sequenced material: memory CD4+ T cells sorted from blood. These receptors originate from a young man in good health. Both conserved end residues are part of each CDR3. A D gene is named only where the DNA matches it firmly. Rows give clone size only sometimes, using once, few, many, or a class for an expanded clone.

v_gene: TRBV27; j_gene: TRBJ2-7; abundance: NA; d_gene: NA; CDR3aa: CASRGQNSYEQYF; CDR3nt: TGTGCCAGCAGGGGACAAAACTCCTACGAGCAGTACTTC
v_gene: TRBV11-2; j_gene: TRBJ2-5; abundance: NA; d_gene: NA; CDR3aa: CASTHPGGETQYF; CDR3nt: TGTGCCAGCACCCATCCGGGTGGCGAGACCCAGTACTTC
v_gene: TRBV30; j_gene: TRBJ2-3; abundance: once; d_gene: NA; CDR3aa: CAWSRLNADTQYF; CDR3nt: TGTGCCTGGAGTAGGCTAAATGCAGATACGCAGTATTTT
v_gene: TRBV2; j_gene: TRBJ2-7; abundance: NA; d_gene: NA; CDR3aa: CATARNLGYEQYF; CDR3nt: TGTGCCACAGCTAGAAATCTAGGTTACGAGCAGTACTTC
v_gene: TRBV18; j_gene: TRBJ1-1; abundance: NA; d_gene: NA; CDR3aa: CASLSEIGTEAFF; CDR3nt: TGTGCCAGCTTATCGGAAATTGGGACTGAAGCTTTCTTT
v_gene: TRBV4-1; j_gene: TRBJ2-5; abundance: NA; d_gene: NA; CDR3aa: CASSQGQVQETQYF; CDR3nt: TGCGCCAGCAGCCAAGGACAGGTCCAAGAGACCCAGTACTTC
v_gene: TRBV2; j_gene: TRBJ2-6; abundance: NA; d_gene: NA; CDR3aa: CASTGDGANVLTF; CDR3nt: TGTGCCAGCACTGGGGACGGGGCCAACGTCCTGACTTTC
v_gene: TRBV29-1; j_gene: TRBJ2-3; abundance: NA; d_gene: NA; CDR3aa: CSTNPQVFSTDTQYF; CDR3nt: TGCAGCACTAACCCACAGGTCTTTTCCACAGATACGCAGTATTTT
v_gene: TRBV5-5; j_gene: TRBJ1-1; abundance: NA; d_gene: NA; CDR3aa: CASSALGDMNTEAFF; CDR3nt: TGTGCCAGCAGCGCACTGGGGGATATGAACACTGAAGCTTTCTTT
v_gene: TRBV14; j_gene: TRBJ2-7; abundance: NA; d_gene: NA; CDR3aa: CASSSLSYEQYF; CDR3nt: TGTGCCAGCAGCTCCCTTTCCTACGAGCAGTACTTC